The clone carrying this T cell receptor (beta chain) was observed many times. Its antigen remains unknown. Germline values: CDR1 MNHEY, CDR2 SVGEGT. The CDR3 runs to 13 residues. V lost 0 bases to trimming and J lost 1 base, with 4 bases between them. Amplified material comprised TCR beta CDR3 regions derived from RNA transcripts. In the first round, RT-PCR was carried out with HTBI primers, and a multiplex PCR formed the second round. One entry per CDR3 protein results from TCRdb running MiXCR on the multiplex PCR reads. This sample has 680,000 or so distinct CDR3 sequences, with about 20% found just once. Included hyperthyroidism patients were aged 18 to 65 and newly diagnosed (under 2 months' duration). This sample was included in a study of Graves' ophthalmopathy and Graves' hyperthyroidism. Study observations and caveats: Also, most clonotypes expanded in the thyroid above 0.001 frequency appeared in blood. Its predictions of ophthalmopathy progression gave the model roughly 71% sensitivity and 72% to 85% specificity.

The chain combines TRBV6-2 or TRBV6-3 with TRBJ2-7; D is uncertain. The sequencing sample was made of peripheral blood. The TCR was taken from a woman aged 18-29 years with stable Graves' hyperthyroidism. Some clones in this sample may be carry-over from other donors' samples. CDR3 in DNA: TGTGCCAGCAGTTACTCCACTTCCTACGAGCAGTACTTC. Amino acids: CASSYSTSYEQYF.